The following is a TCR beta chain sequence with its context. The study ran its PCR with 60 Vbeta and 13 Jbeta primers. Original handling: Counted up in a later analysis, unique TCR beta chains came to approximately 83 million, with around 11 million shared. TCRdb's copy holds only in-frame clones and misses some; the assay was immunoSEQ multiplex PCR. For V, J and clone size, that table is used; D and trimming come from the DNA. The sample has 95,000 to 150,000 clones; around 82% are singletons. Germline V gives CDR1 GTSNPN, CDR2 SVGIG (reference sequence). The CDR3 contains 12 residues. Trimming pared 3 bases from V and 1 base from J, leaving 6 bases between. The sample is drawn from a study of cytomegalovirus exposure and HLA in healthy donors.

V is TRBV30 and J is TRBJ1-2; D not resolved. The sequence was obtained from a man aged 25 to 40 in good health and CMV-seropositive. The source material was PBMCs. The CDR3 nucleotides are TGTGCCTGGAGGTCCGGTAACTATGGCTACACCTTC. Translation: CAWRSGNYGYTF.